The 24 T cell receptor beta chains presented below share a single source sample, sequenced in a study of T-cell memory formation after mild COVID-19 (dated by TCRdb to the early 2020s). The method behind the library was 5' RACE. TCRdb names Illumina NovaSeq 6000 as the instrument used. TCRdb reworked the public reads: Q25 trimming with fastp, MiXCR clone assembly, productive beta chains retained. Duplicate CDR3 protein sequences are folded into a single record with the most common DNA and genes. In all, the sample holds about half a million distinct CDR3 sequences, and roughly 20% of those were seen once. The ten most abundant clones make up approximately 13% of the sample. Sequencing was done on a sample of PBMCs or a T cell subset sorted from them (not recorded which). The receptor source for this set is an adult woman who had mild COVID-19 (a few samples of this study predate the infection). The sample titles of this study are shuffled in the database, so cell type and time point are left out; the donor was told from shared clones.

This clonotype showed up just a few times. Here the CDR3 DNA reads TGTGCCAGCAGTGATGGGAAGACTAGCGGGGCCGATGAGCAGTTCTTC. This encodes CASSDGKTSGADEQFF. The gene calls are TRBV2 and TRBJ2-1; 11 positions match TRBD2. Germline V gene lookup returns CDR1 SNHLY and CDR2 FYNNEI. After removal of 3 bases from V and 8 bases from J, the junction contained 9 bases not matched to a gene. The CDR3 is 16 residues long.

This clonotype came up a few times. The rearrangement joins TRBV30 to TRBJ2-3, with a tentative D call TRBD2 (5 bases). The CDR3 is made up of 12 amino acids. CDR1 and CDR2 from the germline V gene are GTSNPN and SVGIG (reference sequence). Trimming stripped 4 bases from V and 4 bases from J, with 9 bases between. CDR3 sequence (DNA): TGTGCCTGGACCGGAGGCGCAGATACGCAGTATTTT. Translating gives CAWTGGADTQYF.

This clonotype was seen a handful of times. The J gene is TRBJ2-3, the V gene TRBV10-3; unclear D gene. The CDR3 totals 13 residues. V gave up 3 bases and J gave up 2 bases, with 6 bases separating them. Germline CDR1 and CDR2: ENHRY and SYGVKD. The CDR3 here is CAISDKFTDTQYF. CDR3 in DNA: TGTGCCATCAGTGATAAGTTCACAGATACGCAGTATTTT.

This clonotype was picked up a small number of times. This sequence joins TRBV12-3 or TRBV12-4 and TRBJ1-1; D perhaps matches TRBD1 (5 bases). V dropped 5 bases and J dropped 5 bases, with 15 bases sitting between them. The CDR3 runs to 14 residues. In DNA, the CDR3 is TGTGCCAGCAGTCTCAGGGAAGGGATAACTGAAGCTTTCTTT. Protein product: CASSLREGITEAFF.

This clonotype was seen ten or more times. V usage is TRBV5-1 and J usage is TRBJ1-2; D ambiguous. The V gene's germline CDR1 is SGHRS and CDR2 YFSETQ. The CDR3 contains 14 residues. Trimming pared 3 bases from V and 3 bases from J, leaving 12 bases between. CDR3 loop: CASSSEATHYGYTF. CDR3 nucleotides: TGCGCCAGCAGCTCGGAAGCCACACACTATGGCTACACCTTC.

In this sample, this clonotype turned up a few times. The chain carries TRBV6-5 and TRBJ2-1; D tentatively fits TRBD1 or TRBD2 (5 bases each). V was pared by 6 bases and J by 0 bases, with 15 bases between. The CDR3 loop spans 16 amino acids. CDR1 MNHEY and CDR2 SVGAGI come from the germline V gene. The CDR3 region is CASSGDQPPSYNEQFF. The CDR3 bases are TGTGCCAGCAGCGGGGACCAACCCCCCTCCTACAATGAGCAGTTCTTC.

The sample holds a few counts of this clonotype. The gene calls are TRBV12-3 or TRBV12-4 and TRBJ1-2; a possible D gene is TRBD1 (6 bases). V lost 4 bases and J 8 bases, leaving 14 bases between the germline ends. The CDR3 covers 13 residues. The CDR3 nucleotides read TGTGCCAGCAGTTCGGACAGCCGCGGGGGCTACACCTTC. The encoded protein is CASSSDSRGGYTF.

The chain recombines TRBV2 with TRBJ1-2; 7 bases align to TRBD1. The germline gives CDR1 SNHLY, CDR2 FYNNEI. After removal of 5 bases from V and 2 bases from J, the junction contained 14 bases not matched to a gene. The CDR3 covers 17 residues. The CDR3 nucleotides are TGTGCCAGCAGTCTCACGCCGGGGGACAGTCCCAACTATGGCTACACCTTC. It is translated as CASSLTPGDSPNYGYTF.

The rearrangement uses TRBV5-1 and TRBJ1-5; D is unclear. Germline V gives CDR1 SGHRS, CDR2 YFSETQ. V dropped 0 bases and J dropped 1 base, with 8 bases sitting between them. This CDR3 comprises 15 residues. Written as DNA, the CDR3 is TGCGCCAGCAGCTTGGAGCCCGGGAGCAATCAGCCCCAGCATTTT. It is translated as CASSLEPGSNQPQHF.

This chain uses TRBV5-6 with TRBJ2-1; D gene ambiguous. The V gene lost 1 base and the J gene lost 2 bases, with 10 bases spanning the gap. From germline, CDR1 is SGHDT and CDR2 YYEEEE. This CDR3 has 15 amino acids. The CDR3 region has the DNA TGTGCCAGCAGCTTGATAGGCAGGACCTACAATGAGCAGTTCTTC. Protein: CASSLIGRTYNEQFF.

The chain links TRBV2 to TRBJ2-3; 8 nucleotides match TRBD2. Per germline, CDR1 SNHLY and CDR2 FYNNEI. V was clipped by 8 bases and J by 5 bases; unmatched bases: 6. The length of the CDR3 is 13 residues. The CDR3 DNA reads TGTGCCAGCCTTCGGGAGGGCCGAGATACGCAGTATTTT. Residues: CASLREGRDTQYF.

This clonotype was picked up a small number of times. The DNA for the CDR3 is TGTGCCAGCAGCTTTCGGAGGGTTGTGGATACGCAGTATTTT. Translating gives CASSFRRVVDTQYF. This sequence joins TRBV7-8 and TRBJ2-3; possibly TRBD2 for D (6 bases). The V end was cut by 3 bases, the J end by 6 bases, with 13 bases between. Germline assignment: CDR1 SGHVS and CDR2 FQNEAQ. CDR3 length: 14 amino acids.

This clonotype has more than one count but fewer than ten. V gene TRBV24-1 combines with J gene TRBJ2-5; D unclear. The germline V gene encodes CDR1 KGHDR and CDR2 SFDVKD. The V and J ends lost 1 base and 3 bases respectively, with 11 bases between them. This CDR3 comprises 15 residues. Written as DNA, the CDR3 is TGTGCCACCAGTGATTTACCAGGCCTAAAAGAGACCCAGTACTTC. Its protein is CATSDLPGLKETQYF.

J is TRBJ2-1 and V is TRBV29-1; TRBD2 aligns across 12 bases. CDR1 is SQVTM and CDR2 is ANQGSEA in the germline V gene. J gave up 4 bases and V 0 bases, and 4 bases lay outside the gene matches. This CDR3 is 16 amino acids long. The CDR3 spells CSVEDATSGSYNEQFF. The CDR3 nucleotides are TGCAGCGTTGAAGATGCGACTAGCGGGAGTTACAATGAGCAGTTCTTC.

The gene calls are TRBV15 and TRBJ2-7; D may be TRBD1 (6 bases). V was cut by 1 base and J by 1 base, with 8 bases left in between. CDR3 size: 14 residues. Germline values: CDR1 LNHNV, CDR2 YYDKDF (reference sequence). In DNA form, the CDR3 reads TGTGCCACCAGCAGAGTTCAGGGGTCCTACGAGCAGTACTTC. Translating gives CATSRVQGSYEQYF.

The genes are TRBV12-3 or TRBV12-4 and TRBJ2-2; 10 nucleotides line up with TRBD1. The CDR3 covers 14 residues. V dropped 7 bases and J dropped 5; count of bases not matched to a gene: 4. The CDR3 DNA reads TGTGCCAGCACCCAGGGACAGGGGACCGGGGAGCTGTTTTTT. Protein sequence: CASTQGQGTGELFF.

This clonotype appeared many times. The chain has TRBV5-1 and TRBJ2-3; TRBD2 might be the D (5 bases). This CDR3 is 16 amino acids long. V gave up 0 bases and J gave up 2 bases, with 13 bases separating them. Germline V gives CDR1 SGHRS, CDR2 YFSETQ. Written as DNA, the CDR3 is TGCGCCAGCAGCTTGGGGCCGGGGTCGTACACAGATACGCAGTATTTT. It is translated as CASSLGPGSYTDTQYF.

This clonotype came up many times. The rearrangement uses TRBV7-9 and TRBJ2-3, with a tentative D call TRBD2 (6 bases). Germline values: CDR1 SEHNR, CDR2 FQNEAQ (reference sequence). V was pared by 1 base and J by 0 bases, with 11 bases between. This CDR3 has 16 amino acids. Written as DNA, the CDR3 is TGTGCCAGCAGCTTAGTAGGCGGGACTAGCACAGATACGCAGTATTTT. Protein sequence: CASSLVGGTSTDTQYF.

The V gene is TRBV12-3 or TRBV12-4, the J gene TRBJ1-3; TRBD1 might be the D (5 bases). V dropped 4 bases and J dropped 4 bases, with 14 bases sitting between them. The CDR3 length is 15 residues. CDR3 DNA: TGTGCCAGCAGTTGGGGGAAGTTGCTAGGAAACACCATATATTTT. The encoded protein is CASSWGKLLGNTIYF.

This clonotype was seen only a few times. The chain links TRBV9 to TRBJ2-1, with 11 positions matching TRBD2. After removal of 3 bases from V and 7 bases from J, the junction contained 6 bases not matched to a gene. The CDR3 spans 15 residues. Germline V CDR1 and CDR2: SGDLS, YYNGEE. The CDR3 loop is CASSEASGGTNEQFF. CDR3 nucleotide sequence: TGTGCCAGCAGCGAAGCTAGCGGGGGGACGAATGAGCAGTTCTTC.

CDR3 loop: CASSSKQGLNYEQYF. The CDR3, as DNA: TGTGCCAGCAGTTCAAAACAGGGCCTGAACTACGAGCAGTACTTC. The chain joins TRBV27 to TRBJ2-7, with D possibly TRBD1 on 6 matching bases. Trimming took 4 bases from V and 3 from J, leaving 16 bases between them. Germline V CDR1 and CDR2: MNHEY, SMNVEV (reference sequence). The CDR3 spans 15 residues.

The J gene is TRBJ1-2, the V gene TRBV6-6; 10 bases match TRBD1. The CDR3 length is 15 residues. J gave up 4 bases and V 5 bases, and 7 bases lay outside the gene matches. CDR1 is MNHNY, CDR2 SVGAGI, per germline (reference sequence). This CDR3 reads CASSQDRGGLYGYTF. DNA for the CDR3: TGTGCCAGCAGTCAGGACAGGGGGGGACTCTATGGCTACACCTTC.

This clonotype came up a few times. V gene TRBV5-1 combines with J gene TRBJ2-7, with a weak D call TRBD1 (6 bases). Trimming took 4 bases from V and 0 from J, leaving 14 bases between them. The CDR3 extends over 15 amino acids. CDR1 and CDR2 (germline): SGHRS, YFSETQ. The CDR3 here is CASSQLQGASYEQYF. In DNA form, the CDR3 reads TGCGCCAGCAGCCAATTACAGGGAGCCTCCTACGAGCAGTACTTC.

V is TRBV12-3 or TRBV12-4 and J is TRBJ2-3, with TRBD1 identical over 9 bases. The CDR3 totals 14 residues. The V and J ends lost 6 bases and 5 bases, in that order; junction bases with no gene match: 6. The DNA of the CDR3 is TGTGCCAGCAGCCGGGACAGGGTGGGAGATACGCAGTATTTT. Protein sequence: CASSRDRVGDTQYF.